This T cell receptor beta chain was retrieved from a study of T-cell memory formation after mild COVID-19. Study-level background: Clusters of TCRs were largely donor specific.

TCRdb independently ran MiXCR on the 5' RACE reads; one entry per CDR3 protein. This table holds approximately 210,000 distinct CDR3 sequences, 15% to 20% found once. General observations from the study: That cross-reactive memory joined was suggested by some responding clones appearing in pre-infection memory.

Trimming stripped 5 bases from V and 4 bases from J, with 18 bases between. Germline CDR1 and CDR2: MNHEY and SVGEGT. The CDR3 is 16 amino acids. As concerns this clonotype: Its antigen is undetermined.

This receptor was identified in an adult woman who had mild COVID-19 (a few samples of this study predate the infection). Cell type and time point are not known. Input material: PBMCs or a T cell subset sorted from them (not recorded which). V is TRBV6-2 or TRBV6-3 and J is TRBJ2-1; weak D call: TRBD2 (6 bases). CDR3 DNA sequence: TGTGCCAGCAGTGGACGAATAGCGGTTAGTTACAATGAGCAGTTCTTC. Translated, it gives CASSGRIAVSYNEQFF.